This is a list of T cell receptor beta chains from one sample in a study of cytomegalovirus exposure and HLA in healthy donors. TCRdb keeps only in-frame clones here, not all; method: immunoSEQ multiplex PCR. The sample lists more than 110,000 clones, roughly 83% occurring once. The sequencing input was PBMCs. The source of these receptors is a man aged 40-49 years in good health and CMV-seropositive. Both conserved end residues are part of each CDR3. D genes are given only for firm matches. Clone size, where shown, is once, few, many, or a class for clones that have expanded.

size: .
D: .
J: TRBJ2-1
V: TRBV5-4
CDR3: CASSLAFGDTNEQFF
DNA: TGTGCCAGCAGCTTGGCTTTTGGGGACACCAATGAGCAGTTCTTC

size: .
D: .
J: TRBJ2-7
V: TRBV29-1
CDR3: CSVGVVGGYEQYF
DNA: TGCAGCGTTGGGGTGGTAGGGGGCTACGAGCAGTACTTC

size: .
D: TRBD2
J: TRBJ2-3
V: TRBV7-3
CDR3: CASSGIAGKGDTQYF
DNA: TGTGCCAGCAGCGGAATAGCGGGGAAAGGAGATACGCAGTATTTT

size: .
D: TRBD1
J: TRBJ1-2
V: TRBV10-3
CDR3: CATRDRDNYGYTF
DNA: TGTGCCACCAGGGACAGGGATAACTATGGCTACACCTTC

size: .
D: TRBD1
J: TRBJ2-3
V: TRBV28
CDR3: CASSFLRTGLADTQYF
DNA: TGTGCCAGCAGTTTCCTTAGGACAGGTCTGGCAGATACGCAGTATTTT

size: .
D: .
J: TRBJ2-7
V: TRBV10-1
CDR3: CASSESGSYEQYF
DNA: TGCGCCAGCAGTGAGTCCGGGTCCTACGAGCAGTACTTC

size: once
D: .
J: TRBJ2-7
V: TRBV5-4
CDR3: CASSQGWGAYEQYF
DNA: TGTGCCAGCAGCCAGGGCTGGGGTGCCTACGAGCAGTACTTC

size: .
D: TRBD1
J: TRBJ1-1
V: TRBV18
CDR3: CASSPGTEGNTEAFF
DNA: TGTGCCAGCTCACCGGGGACAGAGGGCAACACTGAAGCTTTCTTT

size: .
D: .
J: TRBJ1-3
V: TRBV27
CDR3: CASSYTSSGNTIYF
DNA: TGTGCCAGCAGTTATACATCCTCTGGAAACACCATATATTTT

size: .
D: .
J: TRBJ1-1
V: TRBV6-5
CDR3: CASTAFGGITEAFF
DNA: TGTGCCAGCACCGCTTTTGGGGGGATCACTGAAGCTTTCTTT

size: .
D: .
J: TRBJ2-3
V: TRBV10-3
CDR3: CAISGVEAPRTDTQYF
DNA: TGTGCCATCAGTGGGGTGGAAGCCCCGAGGACAGATACGCAGTATTTT

size: once
D: .
J: TRBJ2-1
V: TRBV18
CDR3: CASSVMSSYNEQFF
DNA: TGTGCCAGCTCCGTCATGAGCTCCTACAATGAGCAGTTCTTC

size: .
D: .
J: TRBJ1-1
V: TRBV19
CDR3: CASSPSGVPMYTEAFF
DNA: TGTGCCAGTAGTCCGTCCGGGGTTCCTATGTACACTGAAGCTTTCTTT

size: .
D: .
J: TRBJ1-3
V: TRBV6-5
CDR3: CASSYRGTIYF
DNA: TGTGCCAGCAGTTACCGGGGCACCATATATTTT

size: .
D: .
J: TRBJ1-1
V: TRBV28
CDR3: CASSLRGYARTEAFF
DNA: TGTGCCAGCAGCCTAAGGGGGTACGCTCGCACTGAAGCTTTCTTT

size: .
D: TRBD1
J: TRBJ1-1
V: TRBV2
CDR3: CASRTGQVVEAFF
DNA: TGTGCCAGCAGGACAGGGCAAGTAGTTGAAGCTTTCTTT

size: .
D: TRBD1
J: TRBJ2-1
V: TRBV5-6
CDR3: CASSSWDRGGNEQFF
DNA: TGTGCCAGCAGCTCCTGGGACAGGGGAGGCAATGAGCAGTTCTTC

size: .
D: TRBD1
J: TRBJ2-5
V: TRBV19
CDR3: CASSPGGGQQETQYF
DNA: TGTGCCAGTAGTCCGGGTGGGGGACAGCAAGAGACCCAGTACTTC

size: .
D: .
J: TRBJ2-3
V: TRBV7-3
CDR3: CASSLRGTLTDTQYF
DNA: TGTGCCAGCAGCTTAAGGGGGACACTTACAGATACGCAGTATTTT

size: .
D: TRBD1
J: TRBJ2-7
V: TRBV4-1
CDR3: CASSLRDRAYEQYF
DNA: TGCGCCAGCAGCCTTAGGGACAGAGCCTACGAGCAGTACTTC

size: .
D: .
J: TRBJ2-7
V: TRBV9
CDR3: CASSVYGSPYEQYF
DNA: TGTGCCAGCAGCGTTTACGGGTCCCCCTACGAGCAGTACTTC

size: .
D: .
J: TRBJ2-1
V: TRBV30
CDR3: CAWSVLSRNEQFF
DNA: TGTGCCTGGAGTGTTCTCTCGAGAAATGAGCAGTTCTTC

size: .
D: TRBD2
J: TRBJ2-2
V: TRBV11-3
CDR3: CASALAKHTGELFF
DNA: TGTGCCAGCGCACTAGCGAAACACACCGGGGAGCTGTTTTTT

size: .
D: .
J: TRBJ2-3
V: TRBV5-1
CDR3: CASSWGTGAGVGDTQYF
DNA: TGCGCCAGCAGCTGGGGCACTGGGGCAGGGGTGGGAGATACGCAGTATTTT

size: .
D: TRBD1
J: TRBJ2-7
V: TRBV27
CDR3: CASSLRDRGTEQYF
DNA: TGTGCCAGCAGTCTCCGGGACAGGGGGACCGAGCAGTACTTC

size: once
D: .
J: TRBJ1-4
V: TRBV27
CDR3: CASSYARGDEKLFF
DNA: TGTGCCAGCAGTTACGCCAGGGGTGATGAAAAACTGTTTTTT

size: .
D: .
J: TRBJ1-1
V: TRBV6-1
CDR3: CASSRGGYTEAFF
DNA: TGTGCCAGCAGTAGGGGGGGTTACACTGAAGCTTTCTTT

size: few
D: TRBD1
J: TRBJ2-6
V: TRBV18
CDR3: CASSPTGQGATGANVLTF
DNA: TGTGCCAGCTCACCCACGGGACAGGGGGCTACCGGGGCCAACGTCCTGACTTTC

size: .
D: TRBD2
J: TRBJ2-7
V: TRBV2
CDR3: CASSREGSASYEQYF
DNA: TGTGCCAGCAGTCGGGAGGGATCGGCTTCCTACGAGCAGTACTTC

size: few
D: .
J: TRBJ2-2
V: TRBV30
CDR3: CAWSWGHMNTGELFF
DNA: TGTGCCTGGAGTTGGGGACACATGAACACCGGGGAGCTGTTTTTT

size: .
D: .
J: TRBJ1-5
V: TRBV2
CDR3: CASKIGSQGLGQPQHF
DNA: TGTGCCAGCAAAATTGGGTCCCAGGGTCTTGGACAGCCCCAGCATTTT

size: once
D: TRBD1
J: TRBJ2-7
V: TRBV14
CDR3: CASSQVSLEGGRGRGLNEQYF
DNA: TGTGCCAGCAGCCAAGTCAGCCTTGAGGGGGGAAGGGGCAGGGGGCTCAACGAGCAGTACTTC

size: .
D: .
J: TRBJ2-1
V: TRBV20-1
CDR3: CSAYRVNEQFF
DNA: TGCAGCGCCTACAGGGTCAATGAGCAGTTCTTC

size: .
D: TRBD2
J: TRBJ2-1
V: TRBV11-3
CDR3: CASSLEPLAGADEQFF
DNA: TGTGCCAGCAGCTTAGAACCCCTAGCGGGAGCAGATGAGCAGTTCTTC

size: .
D: TRBD2
J: TRBJ2-7
V: TRBV5-1
CDR3: CASSWEARGGYEQYF
DNA: TGCGCCAGCAGCTGGGAGGCGCGGGGGGGGTACGAGCAGTACTTC

size: .
D: .
J: TRBJ1-3
V: TRBV6-1
CDR3: CATNSANSGNTIYF
DNA: TGTGCCACAAATAGTGCCAACTCTGGAAACACCATATATTTT

size: .
D: TRBD1
J: TRBJ1-5
V: TRBV19
CDR3: CATRTGDGGNQPQHF
DNA: TGTGCCACCCGGACAGGGGACGGGGGCAATCAGCCCCAGCATTTT

size: once
D: TRBD2
J: TRBJ2-7
V: TRBV4-2
CDR3: CASSQRTSGDYEQYF
DNA: TGTGCCAGCAGCCAAAGGACTAGCGGGGACTACGAGCAGTACTTC

size: .
D: .
J: TRBJ1-2
V: TRBV11-2
CDR3: CASSSPPGGGAEGYTF
DNA: TGTGCCAGCAGCTCTCCACCCGGGGGGGGCGCGGAAGGCTACACCTTC

size: few
D: .
J: TRBJ1-4
V: TRBV7-2
CDR3: CASSLRFGEKLFF
DNA: TGTGCCAGCAGCTTACGATTCGGGGAAAAACTGTTTTTT

size: .
D: .
J: TRBJ1-5
V: TRBV19
CDR3: CASSIRSRAFLGESNQPQHF
DNA: TGTGCCAGTAGTATTCGTTCGAGGGCCTTCCTGGGAGAGAGCAATCAGCCCCAGCATTTT

size: .
D: TRBD2
J: TRBJ2-5
V: TRBV18
CDR3: CASSPWAGEQETQYF
DNA: TGTGCCAGCTCACCTTGGGCGGGGGAGCAAGAGACCCAGTACTTC

size: .
D: .
J: TRBJ1-2
V: TRBV6-5
CDR3: CASSYQQSGANYGYTF
DNA: TGTGCCAGCAGTTACCAGCAGTCCGGAGCTAACTATGGCTACACCTTC

size: .
D: TRBD2
J: TRBJ2-7
V: TRBV7-8
CDR3: CASSVLAGGYYEQYF
DNA: TGTGCCAGCAGCGTCCTAGCGGGGGGGTACTACGAGCAGTACTTC

size: few
D: TRBD1
J: TRBJ2-5
V: TRBV11-2
CDR3: CASSLSDREQETQYF
DNA: TGTGCCAGCAGCCTTTCGGACAGGGAGCAAGAGACCCAGTACTTC

size: .
D: TRBD2
J: TRBJ2-1
V: TRBV18
CDR3: CASSDPYSPASGRDIEQFF
DNA: TGTGCCAGCTCAGATCCCTATTCCCCGGCTAGCGGGCGTGACATAGAGCAGTTCTTC

size: .
D: TRBD1
J: TRBJ1-1
V: TRBV27
CDR3: CASSLGTGGIEAFF
DNA: TGTGCCAGCAGTTTAGGGACAGGGGGTATTGAAGCTTTCTTT

size: once
D: .
J: TRBJ1-3
V: TRBV30
CDR3: CAWRDSGGTIYF
DNA: TGTGCCTGGAGGGACAGCGGGGGCACCATATATTTT

size: .
D: .
J: TRBJ2-7
V: TRBV4-1
CDR3: CASSQTPGHGTYEQYF
DNA: TGCGCCAGCAGCCAAACCCCAGGGCACGGAACCTACGAGCAGTACTTC

size: .
D: .
J: TRBJ1-5
V: TRBV27
CDR3: CASTSRFNQPQHF
DNA: TGTGCCAGCACCTCGAGGTTCAATCAGCCCCAGCATTTT

size: .
D: TRBD2
J: TRBJ2-7
V: TRBV6-5
CDR3: CASSYSRSGGYEQYF
DNA: TGTGCCAGCAGTTACTCGAGGAGCGGGGGTTACGAGCAGTACTTC

size: .
D: .
J: TRBJ1-1
V: TRBV5-1
CDR3: CASTRRGPGDTEAFF
DNA: TGCGCCAGCACCCGGAGGGGCCCGGGGGACACTGAAGCTTTCTTT